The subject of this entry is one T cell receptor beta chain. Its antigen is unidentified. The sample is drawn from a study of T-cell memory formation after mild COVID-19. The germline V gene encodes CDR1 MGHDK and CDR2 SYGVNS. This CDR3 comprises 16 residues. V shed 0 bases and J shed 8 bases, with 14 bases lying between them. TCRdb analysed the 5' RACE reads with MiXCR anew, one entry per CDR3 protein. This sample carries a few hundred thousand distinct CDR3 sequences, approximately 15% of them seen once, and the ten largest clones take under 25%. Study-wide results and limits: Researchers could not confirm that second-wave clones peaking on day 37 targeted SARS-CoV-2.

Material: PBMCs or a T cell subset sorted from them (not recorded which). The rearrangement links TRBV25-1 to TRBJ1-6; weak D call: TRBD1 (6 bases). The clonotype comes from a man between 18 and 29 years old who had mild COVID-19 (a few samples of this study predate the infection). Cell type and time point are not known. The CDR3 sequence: CASSEYGAGVDSPLHF. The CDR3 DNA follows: TGTGCCAGCAGTGAATATGGGGCAGGGGTTGATTCACCCCTCCACTTT.